The clone carrying this T cell receptor beta chain was observed a handful of times. Making the TCR beta libraries involved quantitative 5'-RACE with molecular barcodes. TCRdb reanalysed the 5' RACE reads using MiXCR and keeps one entry per CDR3 protein. The repertoire includes roughly 230,000 distinct CDR3 sequences, roughly 8.2% of them detected once, and 4.8% sits in the top ten. This CDR3 is 14 amino acids long. Trimming cost V 8 bases and J 4 bases; bases outside gene matches: 4. This record belongs to a study of CD8 T cells in ankylosing spondylitis. V usage is TRBV12-3 or TRBV12-4 and J usage is TRBJ2-1; TRBD1 matches 11 bases. Sequenced sample: blood, either unsorted or a sorted T cell fraction (not recorded which). The source of this sequence is a female donor with ankylosing spondylitis or in good health (not recorded which). This CDR3 reads CASSGQGVYNEQFF. DNA for the CDR3: TGTGCCAGCTCGGGACAGGGGGTATACAATGAGCAGTTCTTC.